Listed here is a single T cell receptor beta chain. This sample stems from a study of radiation and T cells in renal cell carcinoma. Study-wide context: Nephrectomy followed 15 Gy stereotactic body radiation by 4 weeks.

Germline V gene lookup returns CDR1 LGHNT and CDR2 FRNRAP. Losses at the gene ends were 5 bases for V and 5 bases for J; bases not matched to a gene: 11. The CDR3 loop spans 15 amino acids. The data were produced by immunoSEQ multiplex PCR, yet TCRdb's version contains in-frame clones alone and is incomplete. The profile shows roughly 100,000 clones, approximately 86% of them singletons. The time point here: baseline pretreatment blood. Described treatment: 15 Gy SBRT to primary tumor, nephrectomy 4 weeks later. This specimen was blood, taken from a patient whose treatment included radiotherapy and nephrectomy. The sequence was obtained from a man in his forties or fifties with renal cell carcinoma. This sequence joins TRBV12-5 and TRBJ1-1; 7 bases are a match to TRBD1. The CDR3 coding sequence is TGTGCTAGTGGTCCCAGACAGGGCGTAGGTACTGAAGCTTTCTTT. It translates to CASGPRQGVGTEAFF.